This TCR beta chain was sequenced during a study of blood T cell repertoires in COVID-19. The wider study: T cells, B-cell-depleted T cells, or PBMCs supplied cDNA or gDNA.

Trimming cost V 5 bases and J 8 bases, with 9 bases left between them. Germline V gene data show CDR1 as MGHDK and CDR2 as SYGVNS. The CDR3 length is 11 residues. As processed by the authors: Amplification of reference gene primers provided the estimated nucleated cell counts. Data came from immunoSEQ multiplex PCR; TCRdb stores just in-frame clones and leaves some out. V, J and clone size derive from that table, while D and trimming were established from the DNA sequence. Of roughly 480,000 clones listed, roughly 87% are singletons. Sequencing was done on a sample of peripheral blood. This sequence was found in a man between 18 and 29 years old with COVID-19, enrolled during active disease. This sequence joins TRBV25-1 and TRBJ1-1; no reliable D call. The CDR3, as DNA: TGTGCCAGCAGTATTGCTAAAGAAGCTTTCTTT. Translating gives CASSIAKEAFF. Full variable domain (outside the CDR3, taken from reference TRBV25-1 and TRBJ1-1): EADIYQTPRYLVIGTGKKITLECSQTMGHDKMYWYQQDPGMELHLIHYSYGVNSTEKGDLSSESTVSRIRTEHFPLTLESARPSHTSQYLCASSIAKEAFFGQGTRLTVV.